This passage covers 3 T cell receptor beta chains from one sample sequenced in a study of blood T cell repertoires in COVID-19. Profiling relied on immunoSEQ multiplex PCR, and the TCRdb table lists in-frame clones only, not all of them. The sample lists about 120,000 clones, more than 75% occurring once. Sequencing was carried out using peripheral blood. The source of these receptors is an older woman with acute or convalescent COVID-19.

The gene calls are TRBV18 and TRBJ1-1, with D tentatively TRBD1 (6 bases). Germline CDR1 reads KGHSH; CDR2 reads LQKENI. Trimming cost V 4 bases and J 7 bases, with 22 bases left between them. The CDR3 is 16 amino acids. Written as DNA, the CDR3 is TGTGCCAGCTCACTACGTAGACAGGTTGGGGGTTTTGAAGCTTTCTTT. Its protein is CASSLRRQVGGFEAFF.

This sequence joins TRBV7-9 and TRBJ1-2; D unresolved. The length of the CDR3 is 13 residues. CDR1 and CDR2 from the germline V gene are SEHNR and FQNEAQ (reference sequence). Trimming took 6 bases from V and 1 from J, leaving 9 bases between them. CDR3 loop: CASRLESNYGYTF. CDR3 DNA sequence: TGTGCCAGCAGACTAGAGAGTAACTATGGCTACACCTTC.

This clone was picked up one time. The chain has TRBV12-5 and TRBJ1-1; unclear D gene. There are 13 residues in the CDR3. The V gene's germline CDR1 is LGHNT and CDR2 FRNRAP. Trimming removed 6 bases from V and 4 bases from J, with 12 bases in between. In DNA form, the CDR3 reads TGTGCTAGTGGGCGCGGGGTCGGCACTGAAGCTTTCTTT. Protein: CASGRGVGTEAFF.